This passage covers 25 T cell receptor beta chains from one sample sequenced in a study of blood T cell repertoires in COVID-19. TCRdb's copy holds only in-frame clones and misses some; the assay was immunoSEQ multiplex PCR. The table has roughly 220,000 clones, about 80% seen once. Sequenced sample: peripheral blood. The receptors come from a woman aged 25 to 39 who had recovered from COVID-19.

This sequence joins TRBV18 and TRBJ2-2, with D perhaps matching TRBD2 (6 bases). Trimming took off 4 bases at V and 3 bases at J, with 15 bases between the two ends. Germline CDR1 KGHSH, CDR2 LQKENI. There are 16 residues in the CDR3. In DNA form, the CDR3 reads TGTGCCAGCTCACGACTAAGAGGAGGGGACACCGGGGAGCTGTTTTTT. Translating it yields CASSRLRGGDTGELFF.

The rearrangement uses TRBV5-1 and TRBJ2-7; the match to TRBD2 covers 10 bases. CDR3 length equals 16 residues. V lost 3 bases to trimming and J lost 4 bases; unmatched junction nucleotides: 10. Germline-derived CDR1 and CDR2 are SGHRS and YFSETQ. Written as DNA, the CDR3 is TGCGCCAGCAGCTCCTCTAGCGGGAGTTCCCCGTACGAGCAGTACTTC. Protein sequence: CASSSSSGSSPYEQYF.

Concerning this clone: A junction end diverges from the germline sequence, so it may reflect a read error. The chain couples TRBV11-2 to TRBJ2-7; 7 nucleotides agree with TRBD1. This CDR3 contains 14 residues. Germline CDR1 SGHAT, CDR2 FQNNGV. The CDR3 here is CASSLDSMATGRNF. In DNA, the CDR3 is TGTGCCAGCAGCTTAGATTCTATGGCGACAGGGCGGAACTTC.

CDR3 in amino acids: CASSLTSGGSSSYNEQFF. The CDR3 DNA reads as TGTGCCAGCAGTTTAACTAGCGGGGGTTCCAGCTCCTACAATGAGCAGTTCTTC. This chain uses TRBV28 with TRBJ2-1; 11 bases are a match to TRBD2. Germline V CDR1 and CDR2: MDHEN, SYDVKM. The junction had 6 bases not matched to a gene; V was cut back by 2 bases and J by 0 bases. This CDR3 comprises 18 residues.

The V and J genes are TRBV4-1 and TRBJ1-1; TRBD1 might be the D (5 bases). Per the germline V gene, CDR1 is MGHRA and CDR2 is YSYEKL. The length of the CDR3 is 12 residues. Trimming cost V 0 bases and J 13 bases, with 12 bases left between them. The CDR3 sequence is CASSQDGGEFFF. CDR3 DNA: TGCGCCAGCAGCCAAGATGGAGGGGAATTTTTCTTT.

The chain is built from TRBV4-2 and TRBJ2-1; a possible D gene is TRBD2 (5 bases). The CDR3 has 16 amino acids. Deletions cut 1 base from V and 1 base from J, with 11 bases between. Germline values: CDR1 LGHNA, CDR2 YNFKEQ. The CDR3 DNA reads as TGTGCCAGCAGCCAAGGCGGGTGGAAGTCCTACAATGAGCAGTTCTTC. Residues: CASSQGGWKSYNEQFF.

The rearrangement uses TRBV6-5 and TRBJ1-2, with D possibly being TRBD1 (5 bases). V shed 4 bases and J shed 8 bases, with 17 bases lying between them. The CDR3 totals 14 residues. Per germline, CDR1 MNHEY and CDR2 SVGAGI. The CDR3 nucleotides are TGTGCCAGCAGTTCCGCCGGGGGAGGTAACGGCTACACCTTC. Amino acids: CASSSAGGGNGYTF.

This clone was seen once. The rearrangement uses TRBV30 and TRBJ2-6; the match to TRBD1 covers 7 bases. Germline CDR1 reads GTSNPN; CDR2 reads SVGIG (reference sequence). The CDR3 runs 15 residues. V was clipped by 2 bases and J by 5 bases; unmatched bases: 6. This CDR3 reads CAWSRTGVWANVLTF. DNA of the CDR3: TGTGCCTGGAGTCGTACAGGGGTCTGGGCCAACGTCCTGACTTTC.

The rearrangement joins TRBV9 to TRBJ1-5, with a tentative D call TRBD1 (6 bases). The CDR3 runs 14 residues. Trimming cost V 7 bases and J 0 bases, with 11 bases left between them. CDR1 and CDR2 from the germline V gene are SGDLS and YYNGEE. CDR3: CASGGAYSNQPQHF. The CDR3 nucleotides are TGTGCCAGCGGGGGGGCTTATAGCAATCAGCCCCAGCATTTT.

The chain links TRBV9 to TRBJ2-4; 9 nucleotides align to TRBD2. The trim removed 6 bases at V and 0 bases at J, leaving 22 bases unmatched. The germline V gene encodes CDR1 SGDLS and CDR2 YYNGEE. The length of the CDR3 is 21 residues. CDR3 DNA sequence: TGTGCCAGCACCCCCCCCCAGGCGACTAGCGGATTGTTACTAGCCAAAAACATTCAGTACTTC. This translates into CASTPPQATSGLLLAKNIQYF.

The chain joins TRBV27 to TRBJ2-7, with 7 bases aligning to TRBD2. V trimming: 7 bases; J trimming: 5 bases; junction bases outside the gene matches: 11. The CDR3 has 14 amino acids. Germline values: CDR1 MNHEY, CDR2 SMNVEV (reference sequence). CDR3 DNA: TGTGCCAGCAACCTAGCGGACCGCCCCAACGAGCAGTACTTC. Amino acid sequence: CASNLADRPNEQYF.

The V and J genes are TRBV13 and TRBJ2-5; unclear D gene. The germline V gene encodes CDR1 PRHDT and CDR2 FYEKMQ (reference sequence). The CDR3 spans 13 residues. Trimming stripped 0 bases from V and 2 bases from J, with 4 bases between. CDR3 nucleotide sequence: TGTGCCAGCAGCTTAGGGTCACAAGAGACCCAGTACTTC. Translated, it gives CASSLGSQETQYF.

This CDR3 reads CASSPTDRQNTEAFF. The CDR3 DNA is TGTGCCAGCTCACCTACGGACAGGCAGAACACTGAAGCTTTCTTT. The chain employs TRBV18 and TRBJ1-1; 7 bases are a match to TRBD1. Trimming cost V 3 bases and J 1 base; bases outside gene matches: 5. The CDR3 loop spans 15 amino acids. Germline V lookup: CDR1 KGHSH, CDR2 LQKENI.

V usage is TRBV30 and J usage is TRBJ2-1, with TRBD2 as a possible D gene (6 bases). Trimming took off 3 bases at V and 5 bases at J, with 14 bases between the two ends. The CDR3 sequence is 14 residues long. CDR1 GTSNPN and CDR2 SVGIG come from the germline V gene (reference sequence). CDR3 amino acids: CAWSAGLGDNEQFF. The CDR3 DNA is TGTGCCTGGAGCGCGGGACTGGGAGACAATGAGCAGTTCTTC.

V and J are TRBV18 and TRBJ1-5; perhaps TRBD1 as D (5 bases). Per the germline V gene, CDR1 is KGHSH and CDR2 is LQKENI. Trimming pared 2 bases from V and 7 bases from J, leaving 12 bases between. This CDR3 spans 14 amino acids. The CDR3 spells CASSPGQGGQPQHF. Written as DNA, the CDR3 is TGTGCCAGCTCACCAGGCCAGGGTGGCCAGCCCCAGCATTTT.

This chain connects TRBV19 to TRBJ2-3; maybe TRBD1 (6 bases). The V end lost 9 bases, the J end lost 0 bases, and 10 bases lay between the germline ends. This CDR3 spans 13 amino acids. The germline CDR1 and CDR2 sequences are LNHDA and SQIVND (reference sequence). In DNA, the CDR3 is TGTGCCAGCGGGGACACTAGCACAGATACGCAGTATTTT. It translates to CASGDTSTDTQYF.

The chain uses TRBV7-2 and TRBJ1-1; D uncertain. V was trimmed by 5 bases and J by 7 bases, leaving 17 bases between them. Germline CDR1 reads SGHTA; CDR2 reads FQGNSA. The CDR3 has 14 amino acids. CDR3 DNA sequence: TGTGCCAGCAGCCCAACTGGTGGAGCCGGTGAAGCTTTCTTT. It yields the protein CASSPTGGAGEAFF.

This rearrangement joins TRBV6-5 to TRBJ2-7, with D perhaps TRBD2 (5 bases). Germline CDR1 is MNHEY and CDR2 is SVGAGI. This CDR3 has 15 amino acids. V lost 2 bases and J 2 bases, leaving 13 bases between the germline ends. DNA of the CDR3: TGTGCCAGCAGTTACCTAAACGGAGGCACCTACGAGCAGTACTTC. This encodes CASSYLNGGTYEQYF.

This chain joins TRBV6-5 and TRBJ1-6; weak D call: TRBD1 (5 bases). The germline gives CDR1 MNHEY, CDR2 SVGAGI. The CDR3 has 15 amino acids. Trimming cost V 6 bases and J 5 bases, with 14 bases left between them. CDR3 DNA sequence: TGTGCCAGCAGGCCCGGCGACAGCCATAATTCACCCCTCCACTTT. Its translation: CASRPGDSHNSPLHF.

This chain links TRBV10-2 with TRBJ2-5, with TRBD2 matching over 12 bases. The germline V gene encodes CDR1 WSHSY and CDR2 SAAADI. V lost 4 bases to trimming and J lost 5 bases; unmatched junction nucleotides: 5. The CDR3 loop spans 15 amino acids. The CDR3 region is CASSGGLAGMETQYF. The DNA for the CDR3 is TGCGCCAGCAGTGGAGGACTAGCGGGAATGGAGACCCAGTACTTC.

The chain joins TRBV21-1 to TRBJ1-5. TRBV21-1 is a pseudogene segment. The CDR3 length is 16 residues. CDR3: CASSKNGERGPKPQHF. The CDR3 nucleotides read TGTGCCAGCAGCAAAAACGGGGAAAGAGGTCCTAAGCCCCAGCATTTT.

V is TRBV7-2 and J is TRBJ2-5; TRBD2 matches 14 bases. Losses at the gene ends were 3 bases for V and 4 bases for J; bases not matched to a gene: 10. This CDR3 has 18 residues. From germline, CDR1 is SGHTA and CDR2 FQGNSA. The CDR3 DNA follows: TGTGCCAGCAGCTTGGCCCGTGGGACTAGCGGGAGTACAGAGACCCAGTACTTC. Translation gives CASSLARGTSGSTETQYF.

The gene calls are TRBV19 and TRBJ2-7; 7 bases are a match to TRBD2. The CDR3 sequence is 13 residues long. CDR1 is LNHDA and CDR2 is SQIVND in the germline V gene (reference sequence). The J segment lost 4 bases and the V segment lost 4 bases, leaving 4 bases of the junction unmatched. In DNA form, the CDR3 reads TGTGCCAGTAGTACCGGACTAGATTACGAGCAGTACTTC. Protein: CASSTGLDYEQYF. Full variable domain (outside the CDR3, taken from reference TRBV19 and TRBJ2-7): DGGITQSPKYLFRKEGQNVTLSCEQNLNHDAMYWYRQDPGQGLRLIYYSQIVNDFQKGDIAEGYSVSREKKESFPLTVTSAQKNPTAFYLCASSTGLDYEQYFGPGTRLTVT.

This clone was seen just once. The chain is built from TRBV12-3 or TRBV12-4 and TRBJ1-5, with D perhaps matching TRBD1 (5 bases). V was trimmed by 4 bases and J by 7 bases, leaving 8 bases between them. The CDR3 covers 12 residues. The CDR3 loop is CASSSRGQPQHF. The CDR3 nucleotides read TGTGCCAGCAGTTCAAGGGGCCAGCCCCAGCATTTT.

The rearrangement joins TRBV11-2 to TRBJ1-1, with TRBD1 matching over 10 bases. V lost 6 bases and J lost 3; bases outside the gene matches: 10. The CDR3 is made up of 16 amino acids. Germline assignment: CDR1 SGHAT and CDR2 FQNNGV. Here the CDR3 reads CASRGGTGDHHTEAFF. The CDR3 DNA is TGTGCCAGCAGAGGTGGGACAGGGGACCATCACACTGAAGCTTTCTTT.